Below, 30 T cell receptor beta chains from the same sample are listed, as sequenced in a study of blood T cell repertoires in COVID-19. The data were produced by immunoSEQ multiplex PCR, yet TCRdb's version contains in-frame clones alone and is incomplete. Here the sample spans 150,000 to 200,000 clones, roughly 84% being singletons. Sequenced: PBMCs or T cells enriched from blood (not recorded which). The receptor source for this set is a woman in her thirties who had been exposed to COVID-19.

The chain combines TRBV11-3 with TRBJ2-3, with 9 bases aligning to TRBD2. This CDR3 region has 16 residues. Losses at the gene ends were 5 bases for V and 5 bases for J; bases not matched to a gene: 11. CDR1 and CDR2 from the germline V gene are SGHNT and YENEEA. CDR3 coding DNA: TGTGCCAGCAGCCTTGTTAGCGGGGGCCGGGGAGATACGCAGTATTTT. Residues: CASSLVSGGRGDTQYF.

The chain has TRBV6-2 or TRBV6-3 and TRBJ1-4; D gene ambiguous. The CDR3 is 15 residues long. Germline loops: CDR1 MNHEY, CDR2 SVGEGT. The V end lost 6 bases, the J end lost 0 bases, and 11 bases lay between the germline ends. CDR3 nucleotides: TGTGCCAGCAGCCCGGAGTACGCAACTAATGAAAAACTGTTTTTT. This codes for CASSPEYATNEKLFF.

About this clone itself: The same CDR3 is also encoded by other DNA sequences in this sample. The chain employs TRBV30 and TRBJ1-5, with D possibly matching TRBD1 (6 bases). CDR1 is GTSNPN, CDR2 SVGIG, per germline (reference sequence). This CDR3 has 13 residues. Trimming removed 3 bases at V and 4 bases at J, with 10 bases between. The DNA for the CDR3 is TGTGCCTGGAGCGCCCAGGGGAATCAGCCCCAGCATTTT. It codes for CAWSAQGNQPQHF.

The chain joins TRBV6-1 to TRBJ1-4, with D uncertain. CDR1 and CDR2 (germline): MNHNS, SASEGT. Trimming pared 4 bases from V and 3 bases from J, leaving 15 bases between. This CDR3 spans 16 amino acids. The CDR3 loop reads CASSAGSEAANEKLFF. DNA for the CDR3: TGTGCCAGCAGTGCCGGGTCAGAAGCAGCTAATGAAAAACTGTTTTTT.

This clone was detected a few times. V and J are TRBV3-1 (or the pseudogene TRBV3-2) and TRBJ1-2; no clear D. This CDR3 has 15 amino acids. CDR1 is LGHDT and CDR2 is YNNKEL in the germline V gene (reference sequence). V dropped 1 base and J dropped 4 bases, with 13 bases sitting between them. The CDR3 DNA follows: TGTGCCAGCAGCCAAGTAGCGGAGGAGCTCTATGGCTACACCTTC. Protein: CASSQVAEELYGYTF.

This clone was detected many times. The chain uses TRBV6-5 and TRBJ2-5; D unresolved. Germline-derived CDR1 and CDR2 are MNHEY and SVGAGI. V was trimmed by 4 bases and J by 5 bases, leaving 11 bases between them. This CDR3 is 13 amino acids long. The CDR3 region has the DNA TGTGCCAGCAGTTTCTTCCCGCGGGAGACCCAGTACTTC. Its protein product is CASSFFPRETQYF.

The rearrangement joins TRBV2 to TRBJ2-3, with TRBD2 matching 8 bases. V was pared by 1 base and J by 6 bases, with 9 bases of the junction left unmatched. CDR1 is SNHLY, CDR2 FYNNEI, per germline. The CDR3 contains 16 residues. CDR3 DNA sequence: TGTGCCAGCAGTGAAGAGCGGGGGCCCCTTCTCGATACGCAGTATTTT. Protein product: CASSEERGPLLDTQYF.

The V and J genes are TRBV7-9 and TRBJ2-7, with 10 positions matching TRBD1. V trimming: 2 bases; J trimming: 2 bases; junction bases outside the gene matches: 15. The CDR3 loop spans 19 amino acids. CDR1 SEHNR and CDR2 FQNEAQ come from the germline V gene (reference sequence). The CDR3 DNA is TGTGCCAGCAGCTTATCCGGGACAGGGGACGTTGGGATGCCCTACGAGCAGTACTTC. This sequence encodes CASSLSGTGDVGMPYEQYF. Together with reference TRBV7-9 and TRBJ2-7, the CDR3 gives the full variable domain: DTGVSQNPRHKITKRGQNVTFRCDPISEHNRLYWYRQTLGQGPEFLTYFQNEAQLEKSRLLSDRFSAERPKGSFSTLEIQRTEQGDSAMYLCASSLSGTGDVGMPYEQYFGPGTRLTVT.

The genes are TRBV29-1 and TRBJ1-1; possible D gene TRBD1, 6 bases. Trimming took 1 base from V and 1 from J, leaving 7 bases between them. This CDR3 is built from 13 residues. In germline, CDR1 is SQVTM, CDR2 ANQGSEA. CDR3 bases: TGCAGCGTTGAAGGACAGGCGAACACTGAAGCTTTCTTT. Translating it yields CSVEGQANTEAFF.

The CDR3 region has the DNA TGTGCCAGCAGCTTGGACAGGGGGGTTAATAATGAAAAACTGTTTTTT. This encodes CASSLDRGVNNEKLFF. J is TRBJ1-4 and V is TRBV5-5; 8 nucleotides line up with TRBD1. Germline loops: CDR1 SGHKS, CDR2 YYEKEE (reference sequence). The CDR3 extends over 16 amino acids. J was trimmed by 4 bases and V by 0 bases; bases with no gene match: 5.

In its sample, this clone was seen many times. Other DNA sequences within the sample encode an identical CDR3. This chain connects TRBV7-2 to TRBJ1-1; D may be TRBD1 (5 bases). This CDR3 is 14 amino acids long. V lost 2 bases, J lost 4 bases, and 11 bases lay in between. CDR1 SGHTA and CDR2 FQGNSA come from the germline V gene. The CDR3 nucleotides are TGTGCCAGCAGCTTATCCGGGGGAGGCACTGAAGCTTTCTTT. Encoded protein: CASSLSGGGTEAFF.

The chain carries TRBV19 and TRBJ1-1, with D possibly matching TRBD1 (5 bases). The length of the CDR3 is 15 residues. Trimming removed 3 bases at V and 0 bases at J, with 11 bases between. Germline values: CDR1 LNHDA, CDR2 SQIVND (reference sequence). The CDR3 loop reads CASSIAGSVNTEAFF. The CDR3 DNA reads TGTGCCAGTAGTATTGCAGGGTCGGTGAACACTGAAGCTTTCTTT. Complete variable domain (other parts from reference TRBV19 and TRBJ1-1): DGGITQSPKYLFRKEGQNVTLSCEQNLNHDAMYWYRQDPGQGLRLIYYSQIVNDFQKGDIAEGYSVSREKKESFPLTVTSAQKNPTAFYLCASSIAGSVNTEAFFGQGTRLTVV.

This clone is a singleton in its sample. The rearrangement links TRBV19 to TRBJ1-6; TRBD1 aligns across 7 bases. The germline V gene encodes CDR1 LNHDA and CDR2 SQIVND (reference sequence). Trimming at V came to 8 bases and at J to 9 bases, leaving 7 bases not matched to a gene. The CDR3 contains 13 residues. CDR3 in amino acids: CASSGTAGSPLHF. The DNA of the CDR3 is TGTGCCAGTTCCGGGACAGCTGGTTCACCCCTCCACTTT.

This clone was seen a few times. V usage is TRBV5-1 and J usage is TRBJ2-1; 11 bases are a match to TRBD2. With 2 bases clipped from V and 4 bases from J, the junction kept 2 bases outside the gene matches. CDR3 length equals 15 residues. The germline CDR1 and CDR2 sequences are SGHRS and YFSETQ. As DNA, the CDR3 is TGCGCCAGCAGCTTCACTAGCGGGGGTTACAATGAGCAGTTCTTC. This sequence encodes CASSFTSGGYNEQFF.

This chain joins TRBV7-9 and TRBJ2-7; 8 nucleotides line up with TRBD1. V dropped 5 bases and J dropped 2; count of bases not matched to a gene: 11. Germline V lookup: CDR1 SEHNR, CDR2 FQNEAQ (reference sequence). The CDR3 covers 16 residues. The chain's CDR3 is CASSTNGWDRTYEQYF. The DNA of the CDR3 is TGTGCCAGCAGCACCAACGGTTGGGACAGGACCTACGAGCAGTACTTC.

The CDR3 sequence is CASSFPSNSEKLFF. The CDR3 coding sequence is TGCGCCAGCAGCTTCCCTTCGAATAGTGAAAAACTGTTTTTT. This rearrangement joins TRBV5-1 to TRBJ1-4; no reliable D call. V gave up 2 bases and J gave up 7 bases, with 12 bases separating them. CDR1 is SGHRS and CDR2 is YFSETQ in the germline V gene. The CDR3 is made up of 14 amino acids.

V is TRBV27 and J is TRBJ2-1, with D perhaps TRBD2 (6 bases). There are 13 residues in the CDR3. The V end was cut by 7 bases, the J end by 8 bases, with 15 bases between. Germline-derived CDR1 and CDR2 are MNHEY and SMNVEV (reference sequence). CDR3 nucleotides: TGTGCCAGCACCTTCCGGACGGGGGATGAGCAGTTCTTC. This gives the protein CASTFRTGDEQFF.

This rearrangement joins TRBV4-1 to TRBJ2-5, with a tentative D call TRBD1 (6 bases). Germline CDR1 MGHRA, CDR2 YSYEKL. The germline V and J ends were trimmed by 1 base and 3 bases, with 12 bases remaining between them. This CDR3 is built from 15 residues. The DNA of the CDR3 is TGCGCCAGCAGCCAAGGACCCAGGGGAGAAGAGACCCAGTACTTC. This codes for CASSQGPRGEETQYF.

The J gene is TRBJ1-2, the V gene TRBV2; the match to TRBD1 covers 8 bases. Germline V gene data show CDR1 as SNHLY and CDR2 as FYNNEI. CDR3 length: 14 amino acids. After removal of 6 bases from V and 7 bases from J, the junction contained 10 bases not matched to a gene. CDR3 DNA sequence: TGTGCCAGCAGAAACGACAGGGGCTCGTCTGGCTACACCTTC. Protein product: CASRNDRGSSGYTF.

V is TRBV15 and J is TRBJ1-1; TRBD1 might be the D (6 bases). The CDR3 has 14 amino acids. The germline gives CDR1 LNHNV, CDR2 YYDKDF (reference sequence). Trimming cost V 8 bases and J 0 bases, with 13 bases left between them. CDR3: CATRGDTVNTEAFF. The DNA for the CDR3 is TGTGCCACCCGGGGGGACACAGTGAACACTGAAGCTTTCTTT.

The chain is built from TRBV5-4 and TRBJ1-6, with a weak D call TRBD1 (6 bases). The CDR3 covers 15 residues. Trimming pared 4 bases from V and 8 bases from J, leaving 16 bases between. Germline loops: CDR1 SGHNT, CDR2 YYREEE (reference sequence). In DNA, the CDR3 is TGTGCCAGCAGCCTGGCGGCGGGGGCGGATTCACCCCTCCACTTT. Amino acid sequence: CASSLAAGADSPLHF. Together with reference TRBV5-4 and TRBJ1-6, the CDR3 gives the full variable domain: ETGVTQSPTHLIKTRGQQVTLRCSSQSGHNTVSWYQQALGQGPQFIFQYYREEENGRGNFPPRFSGLQFPNYSSELNVNALELDDSALYLCASSLAAGADSPLHFGNGTRLTVT.

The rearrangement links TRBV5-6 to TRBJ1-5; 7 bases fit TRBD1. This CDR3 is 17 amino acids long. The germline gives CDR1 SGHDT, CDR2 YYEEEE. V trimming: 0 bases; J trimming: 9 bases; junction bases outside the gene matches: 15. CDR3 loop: CASSLAYGTAQRRPQHF. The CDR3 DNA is TGTGCCAGCAGCTTGGCCTATGGGACAGCGCAAAGGCGGCCCCAGCATTTT.

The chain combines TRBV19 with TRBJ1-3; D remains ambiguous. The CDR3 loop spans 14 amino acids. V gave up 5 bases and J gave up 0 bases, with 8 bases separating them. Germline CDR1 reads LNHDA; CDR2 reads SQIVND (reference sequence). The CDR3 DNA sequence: TGTGCCAGTAGTTTACTGATCTCTGGAAACACCATATATTTT. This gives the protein CASSLLISGNTIYF.

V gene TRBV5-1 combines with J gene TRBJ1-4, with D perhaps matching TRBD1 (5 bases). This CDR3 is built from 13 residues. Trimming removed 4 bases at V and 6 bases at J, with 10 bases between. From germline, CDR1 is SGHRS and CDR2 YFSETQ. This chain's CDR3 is CASSTQGHEKLFF. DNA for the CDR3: TGCGCCAGCAGCACCCAGGGCCATGAAAAACTGTTTTTT.

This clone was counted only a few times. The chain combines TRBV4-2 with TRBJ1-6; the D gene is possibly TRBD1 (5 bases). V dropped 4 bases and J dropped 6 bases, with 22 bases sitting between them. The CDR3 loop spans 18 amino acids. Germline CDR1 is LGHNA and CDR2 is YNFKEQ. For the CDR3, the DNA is TGTGCCAGCAGCCCAAAAGTGGCCGGGACTCCTTTTAATTCACCCCTCCACTTT. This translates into CASSPKVAGTPFNSPLHF.

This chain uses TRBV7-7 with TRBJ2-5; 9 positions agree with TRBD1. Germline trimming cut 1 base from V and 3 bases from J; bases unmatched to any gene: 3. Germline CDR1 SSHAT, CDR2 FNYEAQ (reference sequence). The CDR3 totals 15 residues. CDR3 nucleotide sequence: TGTGCCAGCAGCTTAGACAGGGGGCGCGAAGAGACCCAGTACTTC. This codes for CASSLDRGREETQYF.

In DNA form, the CDR3 reads TGTGCCAGCAGCTCTCCCCCCGGGACACATTATAACACTGAAGCTTTCTTT. Amino acids: CASSSPPGTHYNTEAFF. The chain links TRBV7-2 to TRBJ1-1; TRBD1 might be the D (6 bases). Germline-derived CDR1 and CDR2 are SGHTA and FQGNSA. The CDR3 has 17 residues. V gave up 4 bases and J gave up 2 bases, with 20 bases separating them.

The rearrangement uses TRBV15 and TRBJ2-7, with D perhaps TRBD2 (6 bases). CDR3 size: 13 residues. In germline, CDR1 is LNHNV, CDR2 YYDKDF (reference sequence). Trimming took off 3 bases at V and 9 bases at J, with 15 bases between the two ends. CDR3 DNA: TGTGCCACCAGCAGTTACCTTACCGGGAGGCAGTACTTC. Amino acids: CATSSYLTGRQYF. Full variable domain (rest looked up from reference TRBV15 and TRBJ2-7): DAMVIQNPRYQVTQFGKPVTLSCSQTLNHNVMYWYQQKSSQAPKLLFHYYDKDFNNEADTPDNFQSRRPNTSFCFLDIRSPGLGDTAMYLCATSSYLTGRQYFGPGTRLTVT.

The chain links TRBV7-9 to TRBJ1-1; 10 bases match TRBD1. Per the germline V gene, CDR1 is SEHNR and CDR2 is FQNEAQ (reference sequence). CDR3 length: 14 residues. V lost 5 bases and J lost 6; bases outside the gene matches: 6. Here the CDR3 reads CASSVGTGEAEAFF. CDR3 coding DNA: TGTGCCAGCAGCGTTGGGACAGGGGAGGCTGAAGCTTTCTTT.

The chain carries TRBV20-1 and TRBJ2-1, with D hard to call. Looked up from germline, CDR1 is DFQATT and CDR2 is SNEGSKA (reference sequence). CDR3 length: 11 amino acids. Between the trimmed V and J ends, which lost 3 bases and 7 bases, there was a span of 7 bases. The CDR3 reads CSASSKNEQFF. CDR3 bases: TGCAGTGCTAGTAGCAAGAATGAGCAGTTCTTC.